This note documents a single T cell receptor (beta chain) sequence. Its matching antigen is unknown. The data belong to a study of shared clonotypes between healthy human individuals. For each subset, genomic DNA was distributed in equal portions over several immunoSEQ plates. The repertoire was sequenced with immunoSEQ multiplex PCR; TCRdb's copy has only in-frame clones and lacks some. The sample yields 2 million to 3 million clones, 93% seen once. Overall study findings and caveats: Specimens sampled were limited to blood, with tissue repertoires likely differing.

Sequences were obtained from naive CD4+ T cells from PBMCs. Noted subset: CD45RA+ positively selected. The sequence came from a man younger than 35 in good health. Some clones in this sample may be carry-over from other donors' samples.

The CDR3 loop reads CASSIRAPGGYNTEAFF. Here the CDR3 DNA reads TGTGCCAGTAGTATTCGGGCCCCAGGGGGATATAACACTGAAGCTTTCTTT. The chain links TRBV19 to TRBJ1-1; 7 bases match TRBD1. From germline, CDR1 is LNHDA and CDR2 SQIVND (reference sequence). The CDR3 covers 17 residues. Trimming at V came to 3 bases and at J to 2 bases, leaving 12 bases not matched to a gene.